One sample yielded the 10 T cell receptor beta chains listed below, sequenced in a study of CD8+ T cells in alopecia areata. Treatment meaning: oral pan-JAK inhibitor, 5-10 mg twice daily. After isolation, RNA underwent reverse transcription to generate cDNA as the sequencing template. Some clones are missing from TCRdb's copy, which holds only in-frame ones; the method was immunoSEQ multiplex PCR. Counted here are 90,000 or so clones, 44% occurring once; the ten biggest clones make up 15% to 20%. This sample comprised CD8+ T cells sorted from blood, obtained at week 24, from a patient treated with tofacitinib. These receptors were collected from a human donor with alopecia areata.

This rearrangement joins TRBV2 to TRBJ2-5, with 8 bases fitting TRBD1. The CDR3 runs 17 residues. Per the germline V gene, CDR1 is SNHLY and CDR2 is FYNNEI. Germline trimming cut 2 bases from V and 0 bases from J; bases unmatched to any gene: 8. Written as DNA, the CDR3 is TGTGCCAGCAGTGAACCACAGGGGGAGACGTACCAAGAGACCCAGTACTTC. This gives the protein CASSEPQGETYQETQYF.

The V gene is TRBV27, the J gene TRBJ2-4; 7 bases line up with TRBD1. Germline V gene lookup returns CDR1 MNHEY and CDR2 SMNVEV (reference sequence). V shed 5 bases and J 0 bases; nucleotides not matched to a gene: 13. There are 18 residues in the CDR3. CDR3 residues: CASSPTPGQRIAKNIQYF. CDR3 coding DNA: TGTGCCAGCAGTCCCACCCCGGGACAGAGAATAGCCAAAAACATTCAGTACTTC.

This chain uses TRBV6-5 with TRBJ2-1; 8 nucleotides line up with TRBD2. The V segment lost 8 bases and the J segment 2 bases; nucleotides outside the gene matches: 5. The CDR3 extends over 14 amino acids. The germline V gene encodes CDR1 MNHEY and CDR2 SVGAGI. In DNA form, the CDR3 reads TGTGCCAGCCAGGCACTAGCGGCCTACAATGAGCAGTTCTTC. The encoded protein is CASQALAAYNEQFF.

V gene TRBV15 combines with J gene TRBJ1-5, with D perhaps TRBD1 (5 bases). The CDR3 runs to 21 residues. Trimming cost V 5 bases and J 1 base, with 30 bases left between them. CDR1 LNHNV and CDR2 YYDKDF come from the germline V gene (reference sequence). DNA for the CDR3: TGTGCCACCAGCGACACCTGGGCCTCGGGGGGAAGTATAAGGAGCAATCAGCCCCAGCATTTT. This gives the protein CATSDTWASGGSIRSNQPQHF. The full variable domain, rest sourced from reference TRBV15 and TRBJ1-5, is DAMVIQNPRYQVTQFGKPVTLSCSQTLNHNVMYWYQQKSSQAPKLLFHYYDKDFNNEADTPDNFQSRRPNTSFCFLDIRSPGLGDTAMYLCATSDTWASGGSIRSNQPQHFGDGTRLSIL.

The chain uses TRBV29-1 and TRBJ2-7; D is undetermined. Per germline, CDR1 SQVTM and CDR2 ANQGSEA. This CDR3 has 11 amino acids. Trimming pared 5 bases from V and 5 bases from J, leaving 10 bases between. The chain's CDR3 is CSVLSGNEQYF. The CDR3 DNA is TGCAGCGTTCTCAGTGGGAACGAGCAGTACTTC.

Only a few counts were recorded for this clone. V is TRBV27 and J is TRBJ2-7, with D perhaps matching TRBD2 (5 bases). From germline, CDR1 is MNHEY and CDR2 SMNVEV (reference sequence). V was pared by 2 bases and J by 3 bases, with 11 bases between. This CDR3 contains 14 residues. For the CDR3, the DNA is TGTGCCAGCAGTTTACGGGGAGACCTCTACGAGCAGTACTTC. Translated, it gives CASSLRGDLYEQYF.

This sequence joins TRBV19 and TRBJ1-1; D is perhaps TRBD1 (5 bases). Trimming removed 8 bases at V and 0 bases at J, with 13 bases between. This CDR3 is 14 amino acids long. Germline V gene sequence: CDR1 LNHDA, CDR2 SQIVND (reference sequence). This CDR3 reads CASYSSGLNTEAFF. CDR3 nucleotides: TGTGCCAGTTACTCCTCAGGGTTGAACACTGAAGCTTTCTTT.

In this sample, this clone turned up a few times. This chain joins TRBV19 and TRBJ2-7; D remains unclear. This CDR3 spans 13 amino acids. Germline V gene data show CDR1 as LNHDA and CDR2 as SQIVND (reference sequence). V gave up 1 base and J gave up 3 bases, with 7 bases separating them. The CDR3 reads CASSIVEGYEQYF. CDR3 nucleotide sequence: TGTGCCAGTAGTATAGTGGAAGGCTACGAGCAGTACTTC.

This clone was detected only a few times. The chain is built from TRBV29-1 and TRBJ2-4, with D maybe TRBD2 (6 bases). This CDR3 is built from 16 residues. Germline CDR1 and CDR2: SQVTM and ANQGSEA. Trimming pared 3 bases from V and 1 base from J, leaving 16 bases between. The CDR3 sequence: CSVDGIGGVAKNIQYF. The CDR3 nucleotides read TGCAGCGTTGACGGGATTGGAGGGGTTGCCAAAAACATTCAGTACTTC.

This chain connects TRBV6-5 to TRBJ2-3; D possibly uses TRBD1 or TRBD2 (5 bases each). The CDR3 has 13 residues. Germline assignment: CDR1 MNHEY and CDR2 SVGAGI. V shed 2 bases and J shed 7 bases, with 10 bases lying between them. The CDR3 protein is CASSYLGEYTQYF. The CDR3 region has the DNA TGTGCCAGCAGTTACCTGGGGGAGTATACGCAGTATTTT.